Each of the 11 T cell receptor beta chains below was sequenced from the same sample in a study of cytomegalovirus exposure and HLA in healthy donors. Data came from immunoSEQ multiplex PCR; TCRdb stores just in-frame clones and leaves some out. The table has 150,000 to 200,000 clones, more than 70% seen once. Sequencing used PBMCs. The origin of the receptors is a woman younger than 35 in good health and CMV-seronegative.

The CDR3 protein is CASSQGGPQETQYF. In DNA, the CDR3 is TGCGCCAGCAGCCAAGGAGGGCCCCAAGAGACCCAGTACTTC. This chain connects TRBV4-1 to TRBJ2-5; D is perhaps TRBD2 (5 bases). Germline CDR1 MGHRA, CDR2 YSYEKL. V was pared by 1 base and J by 1 base, with 7 bases between. The CDR3 contains 14 residues.

J is TRBJ1-5 and V is TRBV7-7; D is unclear. V gave up 1 base and J gave up 0 bases, with 7 bases separating them. CDR3 size: 15 residues. Per germline, CDR1 SSHAT and CDR2 FNYEAQ (reference sequence). The CDR3 loop is CASSLEQNSNQPQHF. DNA for the CDR3: TGTGCCAGCAGCTTAGAACAGAATAGCAATCAGCCCCAGCATTTT.

This chain joins TRBV19 and TRBJ2-3; TRBD2 matches 8 bases. The CDR3 loop spans 15 amino acids. The germline V gene encodes CDR1 LNHDA and CDR2 SQIVND (reference sequence). Germline trimming cut 5 bases from V and 0 bases from J; bases unmatched to any gene: 4. CDR3 residues: CASSLAGTSTDTQYF. Written as DNA, the CDR3 is TGTGCCAGTAGTTTAGCGGGAACAAGCACAGATACGCAGTATTTT.

The chain couples TRBV5-4 to TRBJ2-7; 13 bases match TRBD2. Germline lookup yields CDR1 SGHNT and CDR2 YYREEE (reference sequence). This CDR3 region has 16 residues. With V trimmed by 0 bases and J by 7 bases, 7 bases remained unmatched. Written as DNA, the CDR3 is TGTGCCAGCAGCTTGGGACTAGCGGGAGGACGGGGGGAGCAGTACTTC. It is translated as CASSLGLAGGRGEQYF.

The chain carries TRBV20-1 and TRBJ2-7; D uncertain. V was trimmed by 0 bases and J by 5 bases, leaving 5 bases between them. This CDR3 spans 11 amino acids. The germline CDR1 and CDR2 sequences are DFQATT and SNEGSKA (reference sequence). The CDR3 DNA reads TGCAGTGCTAGAGATTTCGACGAGCAGTACTTC. Amino acids: CSARDFDEQYF.

This clone was seen a few times. The rearrangement joins TRBV18 to TRBJ2-7; TRBD1 matches at 8 bases. The CDR3 consists of 15 residues. The V segment lost 2 bases and the J segment 3 bases; nucleotides outside the gene matches: 6. Germline assignment: CDR1 KGHSH and CDR2 LQKENI. CDR3 DNA sequence: TGTGCCAGCTCACCAAGGACAGGGATTAACTACGAGCAGTACTTC. It codes for CASSPRTGINYEQYF.

The chain employs TRBV19 and TRBJ2-1, with TRBD2 matching 12 bases. The germline CDR1 and CDR2 sequences are LNHDA and SQIVND (reference sequence). The CDR3 length is 14 residues. V lost 5 bases to trimming and J lost 4 bases; unmatched junction nucleotides: 0. CDR3 in amino acids: CASSGTSGYNEQFF. The DNA of the CDR3 is TGTGCCAGTAGTGGGACTAGCGGGTACAATGAGCAGTTCTTC.

The chain uses TRBV19 and TRBJ2-1, with 7 nucleotides matching TRBD1. The germline V gene has CDR1 LNHDA and CDR2 SQIVND (reference sequence). V lost 6 bases and J lost 9; bases outside the gene matches: 11. The CDR3 is made up of 14 amino acids. CDR3 in DNA: TGTGCCAGTAGGAGATTCCACACAGGGGCTGAGCAGTTCTTC. This encodes CASRRFHTGAEQFF.

This clone appeared once. V is TRBV5-1 and J is TRBJ1-6; D might be TRBD1 (5 bases). V shed 5 bases and J shed 9 bases, with 9 bases lying between them. Germline V gives CDR1 SGHRS, CDR2 YFSETQ. The CDR3 covers 12 residues. As DNA, the CDR3 is TGCGCCAGCAGGCAGGGTAGTTCACCCCTCCACTTT. This codes for CASRQGSSPLHF. Combining the CDR3 with reference TRBV5-1 and TRBJ1-6 gives the whole variable domain KAGVTQTPRYLIKTRGQQVTLSCSPISGHRSVSWYQQTPGQGLQFLFEYFSETQRNKGNFPGRFSGRQFSNSRSEMNVSTLELGDSALYLCASRQGSSPLHFGNGTRLTVT.

The CDR3 region has the DNA TGTGCCAGCAGTTCTATCGACAGGGGGAGGACCGGGGAGCTGTTTTTT. It encodes CASSSIDRGRTGELFF. The chain uses TRBV27 and TRBJ2-2; TRBD1 matches at 9 bases. The V segment lost 4 bases and the J segment 5 bases; nucleotides outside the gene matches: 8. Germline V CDR1 and CDR2: MNHEY, SMNVEV (reference sequence). This CDR3 comprises 16 residues.

This chain joins TRBV6-1 and TRBJ2-1; TRBD1 might be the D (6 bases). The germline V and J ends were trimmed by 2 bases and 6 bases, with 14 bases remaining between them. Germline lookup yields CDR1 MNHNS and CDR2 SASEGT. This CDR3 region has 15 residues. The CDR3: CASSEMGARPNEQFF. In nucleotides, the CDR3 is TGTGCCAGCAGTGAAATGGGGGCTAGACCCAATGAGCAGTTCTTC.